Following are 32 T cell receptor beta chains from one sample sequenced in a study of blood T cells in healthy people across ages. Using a J-beta primer mix together with a sample-barcoded 5' primer, a second PCR was run for about 6 to 11 cycles. Using its own MiXCR run on the 5' RACE reads, TCRdb lists one record per CDR3 protein. Seen here are under 2,000,000 distinct CDR3 sequences, about 50% observed once, and the top ten hold 2.1%. The material sequenced was blood. Receptors were obtained from a middle-aged woman in good health.

CDR3 DNA: TGTGCCAGCAGCCAAGGAACCGGGACAGGGAACGAGCAGTACTTC. Encoded protein: CASSQGTGTGNEQYF. The chain combines TRBV3-1 with TRBJ2-7, with 9 bases matching TRBD1. Looked up from germline, CDR1 is LGHDT and CDR2 is YNNKEL (reference sequence). V was pared by 1 base and J by 5 bases, with 6 bases of the junction left unmatched. The CDR3 is 15 amino acids.

The rearrangement uses TRBV29-1 and TRBJ1-2; D is ambiguous. Germline values: CDR1 SQVTM, CDR2 ANQGSEA. The CDR3 is 17 residues long. The V and J ends lost 3 bases and 0 bases respectively, with 20 bases between them. The CDR3 loop is CSVDPPLRAGANYGYTF. The DNA for the CDR3 is TGCAGCGTTGACCCCCCCTTAAGGGCAGGAGCTAACTATGGCTACACCTTC.

The chain employs TRBV12-3 or TRBV12-4 and TRBJ2-3; D unresolved. This CDR3 spans 14 amino acids. V was trimmed by 9 bases and J by 4 bases, leaving 17 bases between them. The chain's CDR3 is CASSNAVGPDTQYF. The CDR3 DNA sequence: TGTGCCAGTAGCAACGCAGTTGGCCCAGATACGCAGTATTTT.

The rearrangement joins TRBV4-2 to TRBJ2-6; TRBD2 might be the D (6 bases). Germline V gives CDR1 LGHNA, CDR2 YNFKEQ. Trimming removed 0 bases from V and 0 bases from J, with 12 bases in between. This CDR3 region has 18 residues. The CDR3, as DNA: TGTGCCAGCAGCCAAGATCCGTCGGGGGTCTCTGGGGCCAACGTCCTGACTTTC. Translating gives CASSQDPSGVSGANVLTF.

This clonotype appeared many times. The chain recombines TRBV7-2 with TRBJ2-3, with TRBD2 matching 7 bases. CDR3 length equals 15 residues. CDR1 SGHTA and CDR2 FQGNSA come from the germline V gene. V lost 2 bases, J lost 2 bases, and 4 bases stayed unmatched. The CDR3 sequence is CASSLWGGITDTQYF. CDR3 DNA sequence: TGTGCCAGCAGCTTATGGGGGGGAATCACAGATACGCAGTATTTT.

This clonotype was observed a handful of times. The chain has TRBV6-6 and TRBJ2-5, with 7 positions matching TRBD1. The CDR3 spans 14 residues. CDR1 is MNHNY, CDR2 SVGAGI, per germline (reference sequence). Unmatched junction bases numbered 4, after V lost 5 bases and J lost 1 base. This chain's CDR3 is CASSGQAIQETQYF. In DNA, the CDR3 is TGTGCCAGCAGTGGACAGGCAATCCAAGAGACCCAGTACTTC.

In its sample, this clonotype was seen a few times. The chain combines TRBV4-1 with TRBJ1-2, with 7 bases matching TRBD1. CDR1 and CDR2 from the germline V gene are MGHRA and YSYEKL. The trim removed 1 base at V and 0 bases at J, leaving 5 bases unmatched. The CDR3 consists of 16 residues. The CDR3 bases are TGCGCCAGCAGCCAAGCGGCGGGACAGACTAACTATGGCTACACCTTC. This gives the protein CASSQAAGQTNYGYTF.

The chain has TRBV28 and TRBJ2-5; weak D call: TRBD2 (7 bases). Trimming removed 1 base from V and 2 bases from J, with 23 bases in between. This CDR3 is built from 19 residues. The germline V gene has CDR1 MDHEN and CDR2 SYDVKM. CDR3: CASSLLWAGEGERQETQYF. CDR3 in DNA: TGTGCCAGCAGTTTATTGTGGGCAGGGGAGGGGGAGAGACAAGAGACCCAGTACTTC.

The chain couples TRBV7-2 to TRBJ1-2; D gene uncertain. V lost 7 bases to trimming and J lost 2 bases, with 14 bases between them. Germline CDR1 and CDR2: SGHTA and FQGNSA. This CDR3 spans 14 amino acids. This chain's CDR3 is CASNSPGSNYGYTF. The DNA for the CDR3 is TGTGCCAGCAATTCCCCGGGTTCAAACTATGGCTACACCTTC.

Here the CDR3 reads CAISETYSGNQPQHF. For the CDR3, the DNA is TGTGCCATCAGTGAGACCTACAGTGGCAATCAGCCCCAGCATTTT. The V and J genes are TRBV10-3 and TRBJ1-5; the D is unclear. CDR3 length equals 15 residues. Per the germline V gene, CDR1 is ENHRY and CDR2 is SYGVKD. Trimming removed 2 bases at V and 2 bases at J, with 10 bases between.

This clonotype was counted only a few times. The V call is TRBV6-5, the J call TRBJ2-1, with TRBD2 as a possible D gene (5 bases). Trimming cost V 2 bases and J 5 bases, with 19 bases left between them. CDR3 length equals 17 residues. Per germline, CDR1 MNHEY and CDR2 SVGAGI. The CDR3 nucleotides read TGTGCCAGCAGTTACGCGCAGGCGACTACCTTACACAATGAGCAGTTCTTC. Its translation is CASSYAQATTLHNEQFF.

This chain connects TRBV6-2 or TRBV6-3 to TRBJ2-7; D is unresolved. The CDR3 has 16 amino acids. CDR1 and CDR2 (germline): MNHEY, SVGEGT. V was shortened by 2 bases and J by 3 bases, with 17 bases between the two germline ends. The CDR3 region is CASSYRHGRFNYEQYF. CDR3 DNA sequence: TGTGCCAGCAGTTACCGCCATGGGCGATTTAACTACGAGCAGTACTTC.

The chain uses TRBV6-6 and TRBJ2-7, with D unresolved. Trimming removed 6 bases at V and 0 bases at J, with 15 bases between. This CDR3 spans 15 amino acids. Germline-derived CDR1 and CDR2 are MNHNY and SVGAGI (reference sequence). This CDR3 reads CASSDWRQSSYEQYF. CDR3 sequence (DNA): TGTGCCAGCAGCGACTGGCGGCAAAGCTCCTACGAGCAGTACTTC.

The chain carries TRBV6-5 and TRBJ2-7, with 9 bases lining up with TRBD1. The J call is doubtful: the DNA matches TRBJ2-5 better. Germline V gene sequence: CDR1 MNHEY, CDR2 SVGAGI. The CDR3 extends over 14 amino acids. The CDR3 DNA follows: TGTGCCAGCAGACAAGGACAGGGGCCGGTGACCCAGTACTTC. Translating gives CASRQGQGPVTQYF.

The chain uses TRBV5-1 and TRBJ1-1; no clear D gene. This CDR3 region has 17 residues. Trimming took off 0 bases at V and 0 bases at J, with 15 bases between the two ends. CDR1 is SGHRS, CDR2 YFSETQ, per germline. In DNA form, the CDR3 reads TGCGCCAGCAGCTTGGTGCTACAAGGCTACCTGAACACTGAAGCTTTCTTT. Translating gives CASSLVLQGYLNTEAFF.

This clonotype was seen a few times. The genes are TRBV7-2 and TRBJ2-7; D is perhaps TRBD1 (6 bases). Trimming took 7 bases from V and 1 from J, leaving 14 bases between them. The CDR3 totals 14 residues. The V gene's germline CDR1 is SGHTA and CDR2 FQGNSA. CDR3 region: CASTSGGQSYEQYF. In DNA form, the CDR3 reads TGTGCCAGCACCTCTGGGGGCCAATCCTACGAGCAGTACTTC.

The V and J genes are TRBV14 and TRBJ2-1; weak D call: TRBD1 (5 bases). This CDR3 region has 13 residues. Trimming left V 1 base short and J 7 bases short, with 8 bases between. Germline V lookup: CDR1 SGHDN, CDR2 FVKESK. In DNA form, the CDR3 reads TGTGCCAGCAGCCAAGCCAGGGCAAATGAGCAGTTCTTC. Translation: CASSQARANEQFF.

The CDR3 region is CASSLTSGGPNTGELFF. CDR3 DNA: TGTGCCAGCAGCCTCACTAGCGGGGGGCCGAACACCGGGGAGCTGTTTTTT. This chain links TRBV6-1 with TRBJ2-2, with TRBD2 matching over 12 bases. The length of the CDR3 is 17 residues. The J segment lost 0 bases and the V segment lost 6 bases, leaving 5 bases of the junction unmatched. CDR1 MNHNS and CDR2 SASEGT come from the germline V gene.

The sample holds a few counts of this clonotype. V is TRBV19 and J is TRBJ2-7; 14 nucleotides align to TRBD2. With V trimmed by 5 bases and J by 3 bases, 6 bases remained unmatched. The CDR3 extends over 16 amino acids. Germline CDR1 LNHDA, CDR2 SQIVND (reference sequence). The CDR3 DNA follows: TGTGCCAGTAGTCCCCGACTAGCGGGGGGGCTCTACGAGCAGTACTTC. It yields the protein CASSPRLAGGLYEQYF.

As to this clonotype: Sequence at one end of the junction differs from germline and may be a read error. The V call is TRBV10-1, the J call TRBJ1-1; D gene ambiguous. The CDR3 contains 14 residues. In germline, CDR1 is WNHNN, CDR2 SYGVQD (reference sequence). The CDR3 region is CASSVTFGETEAFF. CDR3 bases: TGCGCCAGCAGCGTCACGTTCGGAGAAACTGAGGCTTTCTTT.

The rearrangement joins TRBV4-2 to TRBJ2-4; no clear D. The CDR3 is made up of 15 amino acids. V was clipped by 8 bases and J by 2 bases, with 16 bases between them. Per germline, CDR1 LGHNA and CDR2 YNFKEQ. The DNA of the CDR3 is TGTGCCAGCGGATTGGCCGGGTCTTCCAAAAACATTCAGTACTTC. Protein: CASGLAGSSKNIQYF.

The chain carries TRBV20-1 and TRBJ2-7; 8 nucleotides align to TRBD1. The ends lost 3 bases at V and 2 bases at J; junction bases unmatched: 18. The germline V gene encodes CDR1 DFQATT and CDR2 SNEGSKA (reference sequence). This CDR3 is 18 amino acids long. The CDR3 sequence: CSARIGGQGASFPYEQYF. CDR3 coding DNA: TGCAGTGCTAGGATTGGGGGCCAGGGGGCTTCGTTCCCCTACGAGCAGTACTTC.

The V call is TRBV3-1, the J call TRBJ2-7; D possibly matches TRBD1 or TRBD2 (6 bases each). CDR1 LGHDT and CDR2 YNNKEL come from the germline V gene (reference sequence). The CDR3 contains 18 residues. Trimming removed 5 bases at V and 3 bases at J, with 26 bases between. The CDR3 DNA reads TGTGCCAGCAGCTTAAGATGGGGGGAGACAGGTCGTAACTACGAGCAGTACTTC. It specifies CASSLRWGETGRNYEQYF.

This clonotype has a handful of counts. This rearrangement joins TRBV5-1 to TRBJ2-1; D uncertain. CDR3 size: 14 residues. The V and J ends lost 0 bases and 6 bases respectively, with 10 bases between them. CDR1 SGHRS and CDR2 YFSETQ come from the germline V gene. The CDR3: CASSLGEDPNEQFF. The CDR3 region has the DNA TGCGCCAGCAGCTTGGGTGAGGACCCCAATGAGCAGTTCTTC.

This clonotype has just a few counts. The chain has TRBV20-1 and TRBJ2-4, with D unresolved. Trimming removed 2 bases at V and 0 bases at J, with 8 bases between. Per germline, CDR1 DFQATT and CDR2 SNEGSKA (reference sequence). The CDR3 consists of 14 residues. CDR3 bases: TGCAGTGCTAGAAGCAGTTTAGCCAAAAACATTCAGTACTTC. Translated, it gives CSARSSLAKNIQYF.

This clonotype showed up just a few times. This rearrangement joins TRBV27 to TRBJ2-6; D unclear. Germline V gene data show CDR1 as MNHEY and CDR2 as SMNVEV (reference sequence). Trimming pared 6 bases from V and 0 bases from J, leaving 18 bases between. The CDR3 spans 18 residues. For the CDR3, the DNA is TGTGCCAGCAGCCCTCCAGCTGTATGGTCCTCTGGGGCCAACGTCCTGACTTTC. Its translation is CASSPPAVWSSGANVLTF.

V is TRBV5-6 and J is TRBJ2-4, with D possibly matching TRBD1 (6 bases). The J call may be mistaken, given a closer DNA end match to TRBJ2-7. CDR1 and CDR2 from the germline V gene are SGHDT and YYEEEE. The CDR3 is 13 amino acids. CDR3 residues: CASSADRFYEQYF. The CDR3 region has the DNA TGTGCCAGCAGCGCTGACAGGTTCTACGAGCAGTACTTC.

The rearrangement joins TRBV29-1 to TRBJ2-3; weak D call: TRBD1 (7 bases). V lost 8 bases and J lost 9, with 18 bases in between. The CDR3 consists of 12 residues. CDR1 and CDR2 from the germline V gene are SQVTM and ANQGSEA. In nucleotides, the CDR3 is TGCAGCACCCCAGGGGCGGGACAGACGCAGTATTTT. It translates to CSTPGAGQTQYF.

The V and J genes are TRBV19 and TRBJ2-1; TRBD2 matches at 10 bases. This CDR3 is built from 13 residues. The germline gives CDR1 LNHDA, CDR2 SQIVND (reference sequence). V trimming: 7 bases; J trimming: 7 bases; junction bases outside the gene matches: 4. As DNA, the CDR3 is TGTGCCAGTACTAGCGGGGGACGGAATGAGCAGTTCTTC. It translates to CASTSGGRNEQFF.

The rearrangement uses TRBV27 and TRBJ2-6, with a weak D call TRBD1 (6 bases). The germline gives CDR1 MNHEY, CDR2 SMNVEV (reference sequence). The V and J ends lost 7 bases and 0 bases respectively, with 22 bases between them. The CDR3 is 19 residues long. CDR3 sequence: CASTNLAGTRNSGANVLTF. The CDR3 bases are TGTGCCAGCACAAACCTTGCCGGGACACGCAACTCTGGGGCCAACGTCCTGACTTTC.

This clonotype was counted between two and nine times. The genes are TRBV27 and TRBJ2-1, with TRBD2 matching over 9 bases. Germline V gene lookup returns CDR1 MNHEY and CDR2 SMNVEV (reference sequence). The CDR3 consists of 17 residues. J was trimmed by 8 bases and V by 1 base; bases with no gene match: 12. In DNA, the CDR3 is TGTGCCAGCAGTTTATTTGGCGGGGGGGCAATTAACGATGAGCAGTTCTTC. Translation: CASSLFGGGAINDEQFF.

In nucleotides, the CDR3 is TGCAGTGCTAGTAAGGGGGGCGATCAGCCCCAGCATTTT. This translates into CSASKGGDQPQHF. The chain joins TRBV20-1 to TRBJ1-5; D is possibly TRBD1 (6 bases). The V gene lost 3 bases and the J gene lost 5 bases, with 11 bases spanning the gap. Germline CDR1 and CDR2: DFQATT and SNEGSKA (reference sequence). This CDR3 is 13 amino acids long.